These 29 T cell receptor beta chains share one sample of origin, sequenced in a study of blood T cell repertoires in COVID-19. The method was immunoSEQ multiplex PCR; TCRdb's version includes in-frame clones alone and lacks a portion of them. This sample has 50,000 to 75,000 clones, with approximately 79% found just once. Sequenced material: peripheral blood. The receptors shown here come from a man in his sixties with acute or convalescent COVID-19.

Here the CDR3 reads CASSHPVDRASDTQYF. The CDR3 DNA sequence: TGTGCCAGCAGCCACCCCGTCGACAGGGCATCGGATACGCAGTATTTT. This sequence joins TRBV7-9 and TRBJ2-3; the match to TRBD1 covers 7 bases. V lost 5 bases to trimming and J lost 6 bases; unmatched junction nucleotides: 14. From germline, CDR1 is SEHNR and CDR2 FQNEAQ (reference sequence). This CDR3 has 16 residues.

The chain's CDR3 is CASSSGQGKLLAKNIQYF. DNA for the CDR3: TGTGCCAGCAGCTCGGGACAGGGGAAACTATTAGCCAAAAACATTCAGTACTTC. V gene TRBV5-7 combines with J gene TRBJ2-4; 10 bases align to TRBD1. TRBV5-7 qualifies as an ORF whose function is uncertain. J lost 0 bases, V lost 3 bases, and 9 bases had no gene match. CDR3 length: 18 amino acids.

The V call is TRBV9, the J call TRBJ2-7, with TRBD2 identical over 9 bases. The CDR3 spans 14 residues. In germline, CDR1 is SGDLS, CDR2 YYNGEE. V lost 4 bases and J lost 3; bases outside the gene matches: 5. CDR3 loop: CASSPAGGYYEQYF. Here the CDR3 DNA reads TGTGCCAGCAGCCCTGCGGGGGGGTACTACGAGCAGTACTTC.

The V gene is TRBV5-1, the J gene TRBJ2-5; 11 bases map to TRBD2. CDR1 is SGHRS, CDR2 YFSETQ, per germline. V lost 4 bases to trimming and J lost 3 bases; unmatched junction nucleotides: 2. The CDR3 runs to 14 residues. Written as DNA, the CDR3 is TGCGCCAGCAGCACGGGACTAGCGGAAGAGACCCAGTACTTC. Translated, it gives CASSTGLAEETQYF.

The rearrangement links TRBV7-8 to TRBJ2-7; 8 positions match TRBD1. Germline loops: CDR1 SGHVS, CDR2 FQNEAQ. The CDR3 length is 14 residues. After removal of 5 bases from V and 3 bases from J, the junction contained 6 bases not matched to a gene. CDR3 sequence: CASSRRTGNYEQYF. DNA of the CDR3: TGTGCCAGCAGCCGGCGGACAGGGAACTACGAGCAGTACTTC.

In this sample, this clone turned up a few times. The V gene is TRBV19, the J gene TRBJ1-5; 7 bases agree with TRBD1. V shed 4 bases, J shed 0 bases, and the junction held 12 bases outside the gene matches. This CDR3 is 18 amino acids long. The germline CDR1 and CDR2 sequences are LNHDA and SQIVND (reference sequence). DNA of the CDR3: TGTGCCAGTAGTACCCTACCGACAGGGATCTATAGCAATCAGCCCCAGCATTTT. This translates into CASSTLPTGIYSNQPQHF.

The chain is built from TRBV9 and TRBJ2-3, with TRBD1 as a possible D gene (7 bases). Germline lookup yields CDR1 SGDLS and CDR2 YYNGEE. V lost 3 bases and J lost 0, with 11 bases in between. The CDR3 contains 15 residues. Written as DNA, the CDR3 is TGTGCCAGCAGCGCACAGGGGACTAGCACAGATACGCAGTATTTT. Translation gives CASSAQGTSTDTQYF.

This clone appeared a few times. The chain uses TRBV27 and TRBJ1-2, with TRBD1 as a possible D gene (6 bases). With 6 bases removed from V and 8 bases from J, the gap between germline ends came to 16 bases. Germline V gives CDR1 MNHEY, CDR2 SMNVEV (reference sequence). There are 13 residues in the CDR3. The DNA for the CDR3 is TGTGCCAGCAGGTACAGGGAAGGTAAAGGCTACACCTTC. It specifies CASRYREGKGYTF.

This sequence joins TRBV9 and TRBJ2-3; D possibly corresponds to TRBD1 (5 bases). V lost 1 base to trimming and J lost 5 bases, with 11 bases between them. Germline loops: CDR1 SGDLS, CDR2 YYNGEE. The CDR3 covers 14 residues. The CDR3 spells CASSVQGAKDTQYF. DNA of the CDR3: TGTGCCAGCAGCGTACAAGGGGCCAAAGATACGCAGTATTTT.

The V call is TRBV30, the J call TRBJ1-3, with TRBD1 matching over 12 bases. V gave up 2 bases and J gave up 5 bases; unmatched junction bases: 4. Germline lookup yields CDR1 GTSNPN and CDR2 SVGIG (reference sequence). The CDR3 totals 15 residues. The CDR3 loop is CAWSRRDRGRNTIYF. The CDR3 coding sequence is TGTGCCTGGAGTCGACGGGACAGGGGGCGAAACACCATATATTTT.

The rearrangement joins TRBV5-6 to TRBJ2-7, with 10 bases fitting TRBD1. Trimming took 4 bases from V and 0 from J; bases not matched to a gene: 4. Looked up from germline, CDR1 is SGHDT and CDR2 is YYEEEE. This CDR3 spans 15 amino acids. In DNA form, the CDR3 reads TGTGCCAGCAGCGTTCGGGACAGGGGCTCCTACGAGCAGTACTTC. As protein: CASSVRDRGSYEQYF. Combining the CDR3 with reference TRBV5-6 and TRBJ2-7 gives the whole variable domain DAGVTQSPTHLIKTRGQQVTLRCSPKSGHDTVSWYQQALGQGPQFIFQYYEEEERQRGNFPDRFSGHQFPNYSSELNVNALLLGDSALYLCASSVRDRGSYEQYFGPGTRLTVT.

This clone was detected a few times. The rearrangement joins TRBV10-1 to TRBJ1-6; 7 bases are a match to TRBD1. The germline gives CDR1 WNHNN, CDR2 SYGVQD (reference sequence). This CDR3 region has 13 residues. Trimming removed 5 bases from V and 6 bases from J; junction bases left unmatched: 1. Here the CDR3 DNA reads TGCGCCAGCAGTCGGGACAGTAATTCACCCCTCCACTTT. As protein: CASSRDSNSPLHF.

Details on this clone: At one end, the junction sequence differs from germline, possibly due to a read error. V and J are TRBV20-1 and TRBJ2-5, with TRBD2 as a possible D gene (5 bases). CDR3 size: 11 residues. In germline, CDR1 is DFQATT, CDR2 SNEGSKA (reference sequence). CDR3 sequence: CGAGAQETQYF. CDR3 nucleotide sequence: TGCGGTGCGGGCGCTCAAGAGACCCAGTACTTC.

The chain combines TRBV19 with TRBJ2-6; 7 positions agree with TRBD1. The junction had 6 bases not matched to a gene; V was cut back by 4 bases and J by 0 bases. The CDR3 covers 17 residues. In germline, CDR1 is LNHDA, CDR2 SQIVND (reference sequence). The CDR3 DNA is TGTGCCAGTAGTAGGGGACAGCCCTTCTCTGGGGCCAACGTCCTGACTTTC. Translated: CASSRGQPFSGANVLTF.

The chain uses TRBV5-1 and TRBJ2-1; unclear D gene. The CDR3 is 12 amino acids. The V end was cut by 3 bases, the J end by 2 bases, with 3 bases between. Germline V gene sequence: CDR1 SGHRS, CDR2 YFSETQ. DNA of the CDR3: TGCGCCAGCAGCTCCGCCTACAATGAGCAGTTCTTC. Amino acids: CASSSAYNEQFF.

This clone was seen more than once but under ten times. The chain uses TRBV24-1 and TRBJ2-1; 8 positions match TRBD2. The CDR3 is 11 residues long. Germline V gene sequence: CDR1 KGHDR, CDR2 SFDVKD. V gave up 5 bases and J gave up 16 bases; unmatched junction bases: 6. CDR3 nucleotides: TGTGCCACCAGTGTTGGACTAGCCCACTTCTTC. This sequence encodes CATSVGLAHFF.

CDR3 region: CSVDFGRGEDTQYF. The DNA of the CDR3 is TGCAGCGTTGATTTCGGCAGGGGAGAAGATACGCAGTATTTT. V is TRBV29-1 and J is TRBJ2-3; D is possibly TRBD1 (6 bases). Germline V gene lookup returns CDR1 SQVTM and CDR2 ANQGSEA. The CDR3 runs 14 residues. V was clipped by 3 bases and J by 5 bases, with 15 bases between them.

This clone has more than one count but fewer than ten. Written as DNA, the CDR3 is TGCAGTGCTAGTGGTGATAGCGGGAGGGGTCAAGAGACCCAGTACTTC. Its protein is CSASGDSGRGQETQYF. This chain links TRBV20-1 with TRBJ2-5; 11 bases align to TRBD2. The CDR3 length is 16 residues. CDR1 is DFQATT and CDR2 is SNEGSKA in the germline V gene (reference sequence). The V and J ends lost 3 bases and 2 bases, in that order; junction bases with no gene match: 8.

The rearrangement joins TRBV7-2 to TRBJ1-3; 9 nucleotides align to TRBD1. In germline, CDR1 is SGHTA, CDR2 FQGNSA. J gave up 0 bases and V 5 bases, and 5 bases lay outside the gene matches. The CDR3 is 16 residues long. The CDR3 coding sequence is TGTGCCAGCAGCGAACGACAGGGGGGCTCTGGAAACACCATATATTTT. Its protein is CASSERQGGSGNTIYF.

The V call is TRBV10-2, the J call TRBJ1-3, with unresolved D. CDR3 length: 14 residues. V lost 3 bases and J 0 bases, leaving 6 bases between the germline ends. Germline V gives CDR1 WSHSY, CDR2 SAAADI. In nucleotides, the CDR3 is TGCGCCAGCAGTGAAGCAGGCTCTGGAAACACCATATATTTT. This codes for CASSEAGSGNTIYF.

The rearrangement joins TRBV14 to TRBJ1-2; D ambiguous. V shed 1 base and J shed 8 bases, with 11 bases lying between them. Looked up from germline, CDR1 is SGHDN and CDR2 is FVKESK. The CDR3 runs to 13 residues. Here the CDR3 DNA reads TGTGCCAGCAGCCAAGTAACGGGGTTCGGCTACACCTTC. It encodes CASSQVTGFGYTF. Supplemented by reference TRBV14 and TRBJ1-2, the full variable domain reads EAGVTQFPSHSVIEKGQTVTLRCDPISGHDNLYWYRRVMGKEIKFLLHFVKESKQDESGMPNNRFLAERTGGTYSTLKVQPAELEDSGVYFCASSQVTGFGYTFGSGTRLTVV.

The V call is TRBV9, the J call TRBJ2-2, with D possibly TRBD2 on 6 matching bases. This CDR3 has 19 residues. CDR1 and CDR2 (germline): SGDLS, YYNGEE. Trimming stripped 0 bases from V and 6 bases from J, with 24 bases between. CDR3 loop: CASSVVPGDSETGAGELFF. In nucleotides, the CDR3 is TGTGCCAGCAGCGTAGTGCCGGGAGATAGCGAGACGGGAGCCGGGGAGCTGTTTTTT.

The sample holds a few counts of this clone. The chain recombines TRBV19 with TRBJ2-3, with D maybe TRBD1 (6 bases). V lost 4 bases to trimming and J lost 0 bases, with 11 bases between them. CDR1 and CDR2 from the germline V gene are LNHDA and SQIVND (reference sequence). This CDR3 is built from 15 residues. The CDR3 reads CASSKTGTSTDTQYF. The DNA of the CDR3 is TGTGCCAGTAGTAAAACAGGGACAAGCACAGATACGCAGTATTTT.

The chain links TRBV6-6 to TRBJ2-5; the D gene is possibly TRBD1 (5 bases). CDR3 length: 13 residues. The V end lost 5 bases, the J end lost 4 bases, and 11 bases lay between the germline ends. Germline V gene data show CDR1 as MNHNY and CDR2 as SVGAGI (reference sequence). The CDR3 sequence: CASSHQGLETQYF. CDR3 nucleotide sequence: TGTGCCAGCAGTCATCAGGGTTTAGAGACCCAGTACTTC.

CDR3 nucleotides: TGTGCCAGCAGCTTACGGACAGAGTACAATGAGCAGTTCTTC. Residues: CASSLRTEYNEQFF. The chain recombines TRBV7-3 with TRBJ2-1; D is possibly TRBD1 (6 bases). The germline V gene has CDR1 SGHTA and CDR2 FQGTGA. V dropped 2 bases and J dropped 4 bases, with 9 bases sitting between them. The CDR3 runs to 14 residues.

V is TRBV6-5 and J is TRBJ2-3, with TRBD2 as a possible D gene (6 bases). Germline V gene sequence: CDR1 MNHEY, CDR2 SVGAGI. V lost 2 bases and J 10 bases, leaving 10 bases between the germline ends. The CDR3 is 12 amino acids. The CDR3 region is CASSYPTGAQYF. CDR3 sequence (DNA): TGTGCCAGCAGTTACCCGACGGGGGCGCAGTATTTT.

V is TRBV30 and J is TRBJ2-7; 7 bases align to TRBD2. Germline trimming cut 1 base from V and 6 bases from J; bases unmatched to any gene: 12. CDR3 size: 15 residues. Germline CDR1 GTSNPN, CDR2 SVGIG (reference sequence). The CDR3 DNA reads TGTGCCTGGAGTGCAGGGAGCGGGATCTCCCCCGAGCAGTACTTC. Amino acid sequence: CAWSAGSGISPEQYF.

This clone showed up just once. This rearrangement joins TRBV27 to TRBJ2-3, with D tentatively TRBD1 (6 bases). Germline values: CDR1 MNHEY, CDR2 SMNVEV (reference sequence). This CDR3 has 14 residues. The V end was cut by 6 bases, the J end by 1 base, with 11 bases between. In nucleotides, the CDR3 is TGTGCCAGCAGAAGAGGGGGAGGCACAGATACGCAGTATTTT. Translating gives CASRRGGGTDTQYF.

The CDR3 region has the DNA TGTGCCAGCAGCGTGGCAGGGCCCCCCTACGAGCAGTACTTC. This gives the protein CASSVAGPPYEQYF. The J gene is TRBJ2-7, the V gene TRBV9; perhaps TRBD1 as D (5 bases). CDR1 and CDR2 from the germline V gene are SGDLS and YYNGEE. This CDR3 region has 14 residues. V was shortened by 2 bases and J by 2 bases, with 11 bases between the two germline ends.